This T cell receptor (beta chain) was obtained from a study of T cell changes during pregnancy in multiple sclerosis. This clone was picked up one time. CDR3 size: 14 residues. The germline gives CDR1 MNHNS, CDR2 SASEGT. Trimming took off 3 bases at V and 3 bases at J, with 11 bases between the two ends. Generated by immunoSEQ multiplex PCR, the TCRdb table keeps only in-frame clones and is missing some. The repertoire holds about 49,000 clones, with 90% to 95% as singletons. Sequenced material: CD8+ T cells from peripheral blood mononuclear cells, taken before pregnancy. The rearrangement joins TRBV6-1 to TRBJ1-1, with a weak D call TRBD1 (6 bases). The sequence was collected from a female donor with multiple sclerosis, enrolled in a pregnancy study. The CDR3 here is CASSDSGEYTEAFF. The CDR3 nucleotides are TGTGCCAGCAGTGATTCAGGGGAGTACACTGAAGCTTTCTTT.